Listed below are T cell receptor beta chains from one sample, sequenced in a study of molecular identifiers for immune sequencing clone quantification. TCRdb reprocessed the PCR reads with MiXCR, giving one entry per CDR3 protein. The sample lists around 43,000 distinct CDR3 sequences, 15% to 20% occurring once. The sequenced sample was naive CD8+ T cells from blood, with Jurkat cell RNA spiked in. The receptor set was obtained from a human donor in good health. Some libraries in this study had Jurkat cell RNA spiked in. Each CDR3 is given with its conserved first and last residue. A D gene is named only where the DNA matches it firmly. Part of the rows lack a size; the others show once, few, many or a class for expanded clones.

J,D,size,V,CDR3,DNA
TRBJ2-1,TRBD2,many,TRBV30,CAWRARLAGAHNEQFF,TGTGCCTGGAGGGCCCGACTAGCGGGCGCCCACAATGAGCAGTTCTTC
TRBJ2-7,TRBD1,many,TRBV4-3,CASSAGTGNLYEQYF,TGCGCCAGCAGCGCCGGGACAGGAAACCTCTACGAGCAGTACTTC
TRBJ2-3,.,many,TRBV15,CATSSSPDTQYF,TGTGCCACCAGCAGCTCCCCAGATACGCAGTATTTT
TRBJ2-7,.,.,TRBV7-2,CASSLVARFYF,TGTGCCAGCAGCTTAGTAGCGAGGTTTTACTTC
TRBJ1-5,TRBD1,many,TRBV28,CASRGPTGDNSNQPQHF,TGTGCCAGCAGAGGTCCGACAGGGGACAATAGCAATCAGCCCCAGCATTTT
TRBJ1-1,.,many,TRBV11-2,CASSFYEQGAFF,TGTGCCAGCAGCTTTTATGAACAGGGAGCTTTCTTT
TRBJ2-7,TRBD2,many,TRBV5-4,CASSLREAPYEQYF,TGTGCCAGCAGCTTGCGGGAGGCCCCCTACGAGCAGTACTTC
TRBJ2-2,.,many,TRBV23-1,CASRVSNTGELFF,TGCGCCAGCAGGGTGTCTAACACCGGGGAGCTGTTTTTT
TRBJ2-7,TRBD2,many,TRBV11-3,CASSGGGVLDEQYF,TGTGCCAGCAGCGGCGGGGGGGTTCTCGACGAGCAGTACTTC
TRBJ1-6,.,.,TRBV7-6,CASSLDAEFGSPLHF,TGTGCCAGCAGCTTAGATGCCGAATTTGGGTCACCCCTCCACTTT
TRBJ2-7,.,many,TRBV3-2,CASSQGPQRDDYEQYF,TGTGCCAGCAGCCAAGGCCCACAGCGGGATGACTACGAGCAGTACTTC
TRBJ2-1,.,many,TRBV7-8,CASSSAIPSSEQFF,TGTGCCAGCAGCTCGGCCATACCATCGAGTGAGCAGTTCTTC
TRBJ2-7,TRBD1,few,TRBV27,CASSPRDRDYEQYF,TGTGCCAGCAGTCCCCGGGACAGGGACTACGAGCAGTACTTC
TRBJ2-7,.,many,TRBV6-2/TRBV6-3,CASSPGQNYEQYF,TGTGCCAGCAGTCCCGGACAGAACTACGAGCAGTACTTC
TRBJ1-1,.,.,TRBV29-1,CSVEVVGLDTEAFF,TGCAGCGTTGAAGTGGTAGGGCTGGACACTGAAGCTTTCTTT
TRBJ2-5,.,.,TRBV3-1,CASSQDLWDGNQETQYF,TGTGCCAGCAGCCAAGATCTATGGGACGGAAACCAAGAGACCCAGTACTTC